This is a list of T cell receptor beta chains from one sample in a study of cytomegalovirus exposure and HLA in healthy donors. Sequenced by immunoSEQ multiplex PCR; TCRdb stores in-frame clones only, minus some. The table lists fewer than 120,000 clones, roughly 90% of them singletons, with approximately 1.5% in the top ten. The sequencing input was PBMCs. The receptor source for this set is a woman aged 25 to 39 in good health and CMV-seropositive. The CDR3 runs from the conserved cysteine through the conserved F or W. D genes are given only for firm matches. Clone size is stated in some rows and not others, as once, few, many or a class when expanded.

>18|-|TRBJ2-3|TRBV30|TRBD2
TGTGCCTGGAGTGTACTGAGGACTAGCGGGGGGTCTACTGATACGCAGTATTTT
CAWSVLRTSGGSTDTQYF
>13|-|TRBJ1-2|TRBV9|-
TGTGCCAGCAGCGTAGCCCCCGCGAGGGGCTACACCTTC
CASSVAPARGYTF
>14|once|TRBJ2-3|TRBV14|TRBD1
TGTGCCAGCAGCCAGGCCGGGACAGGGCATACGCAGTATTTT
CASSQAGTGHTQYF
>13|-|TRBJ1-4|TRBV30|-
TGTGCCTGGAGTGATGGTCGGAATGAAAAACTGTTTTTT
CAWSDGRNEKLFF
>16|-|TRBJ1-5|TRBV4-1|-
TGCGCCAGCAGCCAAGTCGCAGGGCAGTCAAATCAGCCCCAGCATTTT
CASSQVAGQSNQPQHF
>14|-|TRBJ1-3|TRBV9|-
TGTGCCAGCAGCTCCCAGTCTTCTGGAAACACCATATATTTT
CASSSQSSGNTIYF
>14|-|TRBJ2-1|TRBV25-1|TRBD2
TGTGCCAGCGAACTAGCGGCCCTTGGCAATGAGCAGTTCTTC
CASELAALGNEQFF
>16|-|TRBJ1-6|TRBV5-1|TRBD1
TGCGCCAGCAGCGCCCGACAGGGGGCGCGGAATTCACCCCTCCACTTT
CASSARQGARNSPLHF
>15|-|TRBJ2-1|TRBV7-9|TRBD2
TGTGCCAGCTCCCCGGGTAGCGGGGTCTACAATGAGCAGTTCTTC
CASSPGSGVYNEQFF
>14|-|TRBJ2-3|TRBV6-5|-
TGTGCCAGCAGCCCCCTAGCGAGCACAGATACGCAGTATTTT
CASSPLASTDTQYF
>15|-|TRBJ2-5|TRBV4-3|-
TGCGCCAGCAGCCCGGAGGGCCGTTACGAAGAGACCCAGTACTTC
CASSPEGRYEETQYF
>13|-|TRBJ2-5|TRBV15|-
TGTGCCACCAGCAAGGGACTTCAAGAGACCCAGTACTTC
CATSKGLQETQYF
>14|-|TRBJ2-1|TRBV29-1|-
TGCAGCGTTTCTTCCCCGGGGTATGGGAATGAGCAGTTCTTC
CSVSSPGYGNEQFF
>16|-|TRBJ2-7|TRBV4-3|-
TGCGCCAGCAGCCAAGCTACAGGTATCATGACGTACGAGCAGTACTTC
CASSQATGIMTYEQYF
>18|-|TRBJ2-2|TRBV5-1|TRBD2
TGCGCCAGCAGCTTGGTGGGGACTAGCGGGATTGCGGTCGGGGAGCTGTTTTTT
CASSLVGTSGIAVGELFF
>17|-|TRBJ2-1|TRBV5-1|TRBD2
TGCGCCAGCAGCATCCTACTAGCGCAAATACAGTACAATGAGCAGTTCTTC
CASSILLAQIQYNEQFF
>17|-|TRBJ1-6|TRBV12-5|-
TGTGCTAGTGGTTTGGCGGGGCCCCGCAGGGGCTATTCACCCCTCCACTTT
CASGLAGPRRGYSPLHF
>14|-|TRBJ2-1|TRBV15|TRBD2
TGTGCCACCAGGGGGGGGGAAAGTTACAATGAGCAGTTCTTC
CATRGGESYNEQFF
>15|-|TRBJ2-2|TRBV2|TRBD1
TGTGCCAGCTGGCCGGGACAGGGTAACACCGGGGAGCTGTTTTTT
CASWPGQGNTGELFF
>12|few|TRBJ2-7|TRBV23-1|-
TGCGCCAGCTGCGGGGCCCCCTACGAGCAGTACTTC
CASCGAPYEQYF
>14|-|TRBJ2-5|TRBV2|-
TGTGCCACCATTAAGGCGGGGTTCGAAGAGACCCAGTACTTC
CATIKAGFEETQYF
>11|-|TRBJ2-1|TRBV10-3|-
TGTGTCACGACTCTCGACAATGAGCAGTTCTTC
CVTTLDNEQFF
>13|few|TRBJ2-5|TRBV2|-
TGTGCCAGCAGTGTCGGGGGGCATGGGACCCAGTACTTC
CASSVGGHGTQYF
>14|-|TRBJ2-3|TRBV6-5|TRBD2
TGTGCCAGCAGTTACGGGCTAGCGGGGGGTCCGCAGTATTTT
CASSYGLAGGPQYF
>16|-|TRBJ2-1|TRBV5-6|TRBD2
TGTGCCAGCAGCCTTTCTACTAGCGGGGTACACAATGAGCAGTTCTTC
CASSLSTSGVHNEQFF
>14|-|TRBJ2-2|TRBV7-9|-
TGTGCCAGCACCTTTCCCGGGGGCACCGGGGAGCTGTTTTTT
CASTFPGGTGELFF
>14|-|TRBJ1-5|TRBV10-2|TRBD1
TGCGCCAGCGCTCCGGCAGGGGGATATCAGCCCCAGCATTTT
CASAPAGGYQPQHF
>18|-|TRBJ2-1|TRBV30|TRBD2
TGTGCCTGGAGTGTTGCAAGACGTAGCGGGGGAACCTACAATGAGCAGTTCTTC
CAWSVARRSGGTYNEQFF
>15|-|TRBJ1-1|TRBV5-6|-
TGTGCCAGCAGCTTTGGTACAGGGACGTGGACTGAAGCTTTCTTT
CASSFGTGTWTEAFF
>15|once|TRBJ2-1|TRBV18|-
TGTGCCAGCTCACCTAGCCGTGCCCCAGGGAATGAGCAGTTCTTC
CASSPSRAPGNEQFF
>15|-|TRBJ2-7|TRBV6-1|TRBD1
TGTGCCAGCCCACCTTGGGACAGGCCCTCCTACGAGCAGTACTTC
CASPPWDRPSYEQYF
>15|-|TRBJ2-3|TRBV9|TRBD2
TGTGCCAGCAGCGTAGAGGGCGGGGGTACAGATACGCAGTATTTT
CASSVEGGGTDTQYF
>12|-|TRBJ1-1|TRBV7-2|-
TGTGCCAGCAGCTCCACAGGGATTGAAGCTTTCTTT
CASSSTGIEAFF
>16|-|TRBJ1-1|TRBV5-6|TRBD1
TGTGCCAGCAGCATTTCAGGGGGCATCAAAAGTACTGAAGCTTTCTTT
CASSISGGIKSTEAFF
>13|-|TRBJ1-2|TRBV6-1|-
TGTGCCAGCAACCTGGACAGTGCATATGGCTACACCTTC
CASNLDSAYGYTF
>22|-|TRBJ2-3|TRBV4-3|TRBD2
TGCGCCAGCAGCCATATTCCCCCCCTTCCCCCATTGCGGGGGGTTCTCACAGATACGCAGTATTTT
CASSHIPPLPPLRGVLTDTQYF
>19|-|TRBJ1-6|TRBV7-2|-
TGTGCCAGCAGCTTAGGGTTCCTAGGGGCCAGCCTTTTAGGTACACCCCTCCACTTT
CASSLGFLGASLLGTPLHF
>14|-|TRBJ2-3|TRBV6-6|TRBD2
TGTGCCAGCAGTAAACTAGCGGCCACAGATACGCAGTATTTT
CASSKLAATDTQYF
>13|-|TRBJ1-2|TRBV5-1|TRBD1
TGCGCCAGCAGCTCGGGACAGCCCAATGGCTACACCTTC
CASSSGQPNGYTF
>16|-|TRBJ2-7|TRBV7-9|TRBD2
TGTGCCAGCAGCCGCCGGACTAGCGGGAGAGTTAGGGAGCAGTACTTC
CASSRRTSGRVREQYF